This T cell receptor beta chain was found in a study of cytomegalovirus exposure and HLA in healthy donors. Study-level findings and limits: Among TCR beta chains, those listed as cytomegalovirus-associated numbered over 150. According to reports, the classifier identified cytomegalovirus status with high specificity and sensitivity.

The sample holds many counts of this clone. Antigen: not known. The CDR3 sequence is 15 residues long. With 2 bases removed from V and 2 bases from J, the gap between germline ends came to 10 bases. Germline V gene sequence: CDR1 PRHDT, CDR2 FYEKMQ (reference sequence). PCR used 60 Vbeta primers and 13 Jbeta primers. Sequencing was performed with immunoSEQ multiplex PCR; in TCRdb, only in-frame clones are kept and a portion is missing. This repertoire shows about 98,000 clones, over 70% found once; its top ten account for about 10%. This TCR was sampled from a man between 18 and 29 years old in good health and CMV-seropositive. The source material was PBMCs. V and J are TRBV13 and TRBJ2-1; perhaps TRBD1 as D (6 bases). This chain's CDR3 is CASSLWYRAYNEQFF. The DNA of the CDR3 is TGTGCCAGCAGCTTATGGTACAGGGCCTACAATGAGCAGTTCTTC.